A single sample is the source of the 11 T cell receptor beta chains below, sequenced in a study of response to subunit inactivated influenza vaccine. Using its own MiXCR run on the RT-PCR reads, TCRdb lists one record per CDR3 protein. The sample shows almost 600,000 distinct CDR3 sequences, 14% of them seen only once. Sequences were derived from PBMCs from blood, sampled about 13 days after vaccination. Every receptor here comes from a man between 50 and 59 years old who received an inactivated influenza vaccine.

Only a few counts were recorded for this clonotype. V usage is TRBV30 and J usage is TRBJ1-5; the D gene is possibly TRBD1 (6 bases). Trimming took off 0 bases at V and 4 bases at J, with 10 bases between the two ends. CDR1 and CDR2 from the germline V gene are GTSNPN and SVGIG (reference sequence). The CDR3 consists of 14 residues. DNA for the CDR3: TGTGCCTGGAGTGTGGACAGTTTGAATCAGCCCCAGCATTTT. It specifies CAWSVDSLNQPQHF.

Only a few counts were recorded for this clonotype. This chain connects TRBV20-1 to TRBJ2-1, with 9 bases aligning to TRBD1. The V segment lost 7 bases and the J segment 5 bases; nucleotides outside the gene matches: 9. This CDR3 contains 14 residues. Germline V gene lookup returns CDR1 DFQATT and CDR2 SNEGSKA (reference sequence). CDR3 nucleotides: TGCAGTGTGGGACAGGGCGCAAGGGACAATGAGCAGTTCTTC. This translates into CSVGQGARDNEQFF.

This clonotype was counted between two and nine times. This chain joins TRBV12-3 or TRBV12-4 and TRBJ2-5; 7 nucleotides agree with TRBD1. Trimming cost V 6 bases and J 1 base; bases outside gene matches: 8. The CDR3 contains 15 residues. The CDR3 DNA follows: TGTGCCAGCAGCCTACAGGGGCTCCCCCAAGAGACCCAGTACTTC. Amino acids: CASSLQGLPQETQYF.

This clonotype showed up just a few times. The rearrangement uses TRBV20-1 and TRBJ1-1; weak D call: TRBD1 (5 bases). CDR1 is DFQATT, CDR2 SNEGSKA, per germline (reference sequence). The CDR3 contains 12 residues. V lost 6 bases and J 6 bases, leaving 14 bases between the germline ends. In DNA form, the CDR3 reads TGCAGTGCGCAGCCTGGGGGGGCTGAAGCTTTCTTT. It is translated as CSAQPGGAEAFF.

This sequence joins TRBV5-1 and TRBJ2-1; possibly TRBD2 for D (6 bases). V gave up 5 bases and J gave up 1 base, with 10 bases separating them. Germline V gives CDR1 SGHRS, CDR2 YFSETQ. The CDR3 length is 14 residues. This chain's CDR3 is CASRLGGSYNEQFF. The CDR3 DNA follows: TGCGCCAGCAGACTCGGGGGATCCTACAATGAGCAGTTCTTC.

V gene TRBV5-1 combines with J gene TRBJ1-4, with a tentative D call TRBD1 (5 bases). V shed 0 bases and J shed 6 bases, with 9 bases lying between them. Germline V gene lookup returns CDR1 SGHRS and CDR2 YFSETQ. The CDR3 totals 14 residues. The CDR3 protein is CASSLEGADEKLFF. DNA of the CDR3: TGCGCCAGCAGCTTGGAAGGGGCGGATGAAAAACTGTTTTTT.

This clonotype appeared a few times. This chain uses TRBV7-9 with TRBJ1-1, with unresolved D. V lost 4 bases and J 1 base, leaving 7 bases between the germline ends. CDR3 length equals 13 residues. CDR1 is SEHNR and CDR2 is FQNEAQ in the germline V gene (reference sequence). The CDR3 spells CASSYAPNTEAFF. The CDR3, as DNA: TGTGCCAGCAGCTATGCCCCGAACACTGAAGCTTTCTTT. Using reference TRBV7-9 and TRBJ1-1 for the parts outside the CDR3, the full variable domain is DTGVSQNPRHKITKRGQNVTFRCDPISEHNRLYWYRQTLGQGPEFLTYFQNEAQLEKSRLLSDRFSAERPKGSFSTLEIQRTEQGDSAMYLCASSYAPNTEAFFGQGTRLTVV.

This clonotype was seen a few times. This chain joins TRBV7-9 and TRBJ2-7; TRBD1 aligns across 8 bases. CDR1 is SEHNR, CDR2 FQNEAQ, per germline (reference sequence). This CDR3 has 14 amino acids. The J segment lost 4 bases and the V segment lost 11 bases, leaving 13 bases of the junction unmatched. As DNA, the CDR3 is TGTGCCGGGTCCGTCGGACAGGGAAATTACGAGCAGTACTTC. Its protein product is CAGSVGQGNYEQYF.

This chain connects TRBV10-1 to TRBJ2-1; TRBD2 agrees at 9 bases. This CDR3 spans 15 amino acids. Germline CDR1 reads WNHNN; CDR2 reads SYGVQD (reference sequence). V was pared by 3 bases and J by 8 bases, with 8 bases of the junction left unmatched. The DNA of the CDR3 is TGCGCCAGCAGTGATCTGGCGGGGGGGTTCGATGAGCAGTTCTTC. It yields the protein CASSDLAGGFDEQFF.

This clonotype has more than one count but fewer than ten. The V call is TRBV3-1, the J call TRBJ1-2, with 10 bases that match TRBD1. This CDR3 spans 13 amino acids. Losses at the gene ends were 7 bases for V and 6 bases for J; bases not matched to a gene: 5. CDR1 LGHDT and CDR2 YNNKEL come from the germline V gene (reference sequence). CDR3 in amino acids: CASTGGTGDGYTF. The DNA for the CDR3 is TGTGCCAGCACCGGAGGGACAGGGGATGGCTACACCTTC.

The table lists this clonotype with a few counts. This chain connects TRBV7-2 to TRBJ1-6, with TRBD1 as a possible D gene (5 bases). Germline-derived CDR1 and CDR2 are SGHTA and FQGNSA. The germline V and J ends were trimmed by 0 bases and 0 bases, with 12 bases remaining between them. The CDR3 consists of 18 residues. The CDR3 region has the DNA TGTGCCAGCAGCTTAGCACAGGATCTCTTCTCCTATAATTCACCCCTCCACTTT. Translated: CASSLAQDLFSYNSPLHF. The full variable domain, in which reference TRBV7-2 and TRBJ1-6 provide the parts outside the CDR3, is GAGVSQSPSNKVTEKGKDVELRCDPISGHTALYWYRQSLGQGLEFLIYFQGNSAPDKSGLPSDRFSAERTGGSVSTLTIQRTQQEDSAVYLCASSLAQDLFSYNSPLHFGNGTRLTVT.